Listed here are 18 T cell receptor beta chains from one sample, sequenced in a study of T cell clones after liver transplantation. Some clones are missing from TCRdb's copy, which holds only in-frame ones; the method was immunoSEQ multiplex PCR. This sample has tens of thousands of clones, with about 64% found just once. Material: CD4+ T cells from blood, obtained before liver transplant. The receptors derive from a human donor who received a liver transplant.

The rearrangement uses TRBV5-5 and TRBJ1-2; D might be TRBD1 (6 bases). The CDR3 covers 18 residues. The germline gives CDR1 SGHKS, CDR2 YYEKEE (reference sequence). Trimming stripped 0 bases from V and 4 bases from J, with 22 bases between. The CDR3 is CASSLAPLFRDRSYGYTF. The CDR3 nucleotides read TGTGCCAGCAGCTTGGCCCCCTTGTTCAGAGACAGGAGCTATGGCTACACCTTC. The full variable domain, in which reference TRBV5-5 and TRBJ1-2 provide the parts outside the CDR3, is DAGVTQSPTHLIKTRGQQVTLRCSPISGHKSVSWYQQVLGQGPQFIFQYYEKEERGRGNFPDRFSARQFPNYSSELNVNALLLGDSALYLCASSLAPLFRDRSYGYTFGSGTRLTVV.

The CDR3 sequence: CASRDRDLLDTEAFF. The CDR3 DNA sequence: TGTGCCAGCAGAGACAGGGATCTATTGGACACTGAAGCTTTCTTT. The rearrangement joins TRBV6-6 to TRBJ1-1; 7 bases align to TRBD1. V lost 6 bases and J lost 3; bases outside the gene matches: 10. Germline V gives CDR1 MNHNY, CDR2 SVGAGI (reference sequence). The CDR3 has 15 residues.

The J gene is TRBJ1-1, the V gene TRBV29-1, with 10 nucleotides matching TRBD1. J gave up 1 base and V 7 bases, and 6 bases lay outside the gene matches. This CDR3 is built from 14 residues. In germline, CDR1 is SQVTM, CDR2 ANQGSEA. CDR3 nucleotide sequence: TGCAGCGGACGACAGGGGGCCCGGAACACTGAAGCTTTCTTT. Amino acids: CSGRQGARNTEAFF.

The V call is TRBV9, the J call TRBJ2-7; 12 nucleotides agree with TRBD2. The CDR3 length is 15 residues. Germline lookup yields CDR1 SGDLS and CDR2 YYNGEE. With V trimmed by 2 bases and J by 3 bases, 3 bases remained unmatched. CDR3 DNA sequence: TGTGCCAGCAGCGTCCTAGCGGGGGGGTACTACGAGCAGTACTTC. This encodes CASSVLAGGYYEQYF.

This chain joins TRBV7-8 and TRBJ1-5; 8 bases agree with TRBD1. V gave up 5 bases and J gave up 5 bases; unmatched junction bases: 2. The CDR3 runs to 13 residues. Germline V gene data show CDR1 as SGHVS and CDR2 as FQNEAQ. DNA for the CDR3: TGTGCCAGCAGCCCGGACAGGGATCAGCCCCAGCATTTT. Residues: CASSPDRDQPQHF.

V is TRBV29-1 and J is TRBJ1-2, with TRBD1 as a possible D gene (5 bases). Germline CDR1 reads SQVTM; CDR2 reads ANQGSEA. This CDR3 has 12 residues. Trimming removed 3 bases at V and 5 bases at J, with 10 bases between. The CDR3 here is CSVEEDSYGYTF. In DNA form, the CDR3 reads TGCAGCGTTGAGGAAGACAGTTATGGCTACACCTTC.

The chain recombines TRBV2 with TRBJ1-5; TRBD1 matches 10 bases. Trimming cost V 4 bases and J 4 bases; bases outside gene matches: 19. Germline values: CDR1 SNHLY, CDR2 FYNNEI. There are 20 residues in the CDR3. The CDR3 here is CASSASMTGTGVLMNQPQHF. The CDR3 coding sequence is TGTGCCAGCAGTGCGAGTATGACCGGGACAGGGGTCCTTATGAATCAGCCCCAGCATTTT.

This clone has just one count. This rearrangement joins TRBV28 to TRBJ2-7, with a weak D call TRBD2 (5 bases). The CDR3 is 15 residues long. Germline V gives CDR1 MDHEN, CDR2 SYDVKM. Trimming took off 5 bases at V and 2 bases at J, with 16 bases between the two ends. CDR3 nucleotide sequence: TGTGCCAGCAGTGGCAGACGGAGGCCCCCCTACGAGCAGTACTTC. Its translation is CASSGRRRPPYEQYF.

This clone has only one observation. The gene calls are TRBV2 and TRBJ2-7; perhaps TRBD1 as D (6 bases). Germline CDR1 and CDR2: SNHLY and FYNNEI. CDR3 size: 15 residues. Between the trimmed V and J ends, which lost 5 bases and 0 bases, there was a span of 14 bases. The CDR3 loop is CASSLRDTSSYEQYF. The DNA for the CDR3 is TGTGCCAGCAGTCTCCGGGACACGAGCTCCTACGAGCAGTACTTC. Full variable domain (outside the CDR3, taken from reference TRBV2 and TRBJ2-7): EPEVTQTPSHQVTQMGQEVILRCVPISNHLYFYWYRQILGQKVEFLVSFYNNEISEKSEIFDDQFSVERPDGSNFTLKIRSTKLEDSAMYFCASSLRDTSSYEQYFGPGTRLTVT.

The chain recombines TRBV29-1 with TRBJ2-1; 7 nucleotides match TRBD2. This CDR3 contains 12 residues. The germline CDR1 and CDR2 sequences are SQVTM and ANQGSEA. Trimming cost V 4 bases and J 7 bases; bases outside gene matches: 4. The CDR3 protein is CSVGGGINEQFF. The CDR3 nucleotides read TGCAGCGTTGGCGGGGGTATAAATGAGCAGTTCTTC.

The chain's CDR3 is CASSGLRQGKGRSPLHF. CDR3 nucleotides: TGTGCCAGCAGTGGACTGAGACAGGGAAAGGGGAGATCACCCCTCCACTTT. V gene TRBV25-1 combines with J gene TRBJ1-6; 7 bases are shared with TRBD1. Looked up from germline, CDR1 is MGHDK and CDR2 is SYGVNS. This CDR3 has 17 residues. V gave up 4 bases and J gave up 10 bases; unmatched junction bases: 16.

The chain carries TRBV27 and TRBJ1-5; D may be TRBD1 (6 bases). This CDR3 region has 14 residues. Trimming took off 0 bases at V and 7 bases at J, with 10 bases between the two ends. Germline V gives CDR1 MNHEY, CDR2 SMNVEV (reference sequence). The CDR3 is CASSLSQGTQPQHF. The CDR3 DNA follows: TGTGCCAGCAGTTTATCGCAGGGGACGCAGCCCCAGCATTTT.

This chain connects TRBV19 to TRBJ1-1; 8 positions agree with TRBD1. CDR3 length: 15 residues. Germline V gene sequence: CDR1 LNHDA, CDR2 SQIVND (reference sequence). Unmatched junction bases numbered 9, after V lost 3 bases and J lost 6 bases. In DNA form, the CDR3 reads TGTGCCAGTAGTATGGTCCAGGGGGCAAGGGCTGAAGCTTTCTTT. Translated: CASSMVQGARAEAFF.

The chain employs TRBV19 and TRBJ2-2, with D possibly being TRBD2 (6 bases). Germline V gives CDR1 LNHDA, CDR2 SQIVND (reference sequence). The CDR3 spans 17 residues. Trimming left V 3 bases short and J 0 bases short, with 14 bases between. The CDR3 sequence: CASSILGRGANTGELFF. DNA for the CDR3: TGTGCCAGTAGTATCTTAGGGCGGGGCGCGAACACCGGGGAGCTGTTTTTT.

The chain recombines TRBV6-5 with TRBJ1-2; weak D call: TRBD1 (6 bases). The CDR3 extends over 14 amino acids. CDR1 is MNHEY and CDR2 is SVGAGI in the germline V gene. The V gene lost 0 bases and the J gene lost 4 bases, with 9 bases spanning the gap. The CDR3 bases are TGTGCCAGCAGTTACTCGACAGGCGTCTATGGCTACACCTTC. This encodes CASSYSTGVYGYTF.

In this sample, this clone turned up a few times. The CDR3 loop is CAISEGEFVSNQPQHF. As DNA, the CDR3 is TGTGCCATCAGTGAGGGTGAGTTCGTGAGCAATCAGCCCCAGCATTTT. The genes are TRBV10-3 and TRBJ1-5; D ambiguous. Germline-derived CDR1 and CDR2 are ENHRY and SYGVKD. Trimming stripped 2 bases from V and 1 base from J, with 12 bases between. The CDR3 covers 16 residues.

This clone occurred a few times. V is TRBV9 and J is TRBJ1-3, with D tentatively TRBD1 (5 bases). Germline CDR1 and CDR2: SGDLS and YYNGEE. The CDR3 covers 13 residues. Trimming left V 7 bases short and J 0 bases short, with 8 bases between. CDR3 protein: CASAGNSGNTIYF. The CDR3, as DNA: TGTGCCAGCGCAGGGAACTCTGGAAACACCATATATTTT.

This clone turned up a few times. The chain is built from TRBV2 and TRBJ2-7; D perhaps matches TRBD1 (6 bases). V lost 5 bases to trimming and J lost 0 bases, with 11 bases between them. Per germline, CDR1 SNHLY and CDR2 FYNNEI. The CDR3 is 14 residues long. The CDR3 nucleotides read TGTGCCAGCAGTAGAGACAGGAACTCCTACGAGCAGTACTTC. Amino acid sequence: CASSRDRNSYEQYF. Filled out from reference TRBV2 and TRBJ2-7, the complete variable domain reads EPEVTQTPSHQVTQMGQEVILRCVPISNHLYFYWYRQILGQKVEFLVSFYNNEISEKSEIFDDQFSVERPDGSNFTLKIRSTKLEDSAMYFCASSRDRNSYEQYFGPGTRLTVT.